This TCR beta chain appears in the sequencing data of a study of blood T cell repertoires in COVID-19. Study at large: Collection of acute and convalescent COVID-19 samples took place in the United States, Italy and Spain. T cells, B-cell-depleted T cells, or PBMCs provided the cDNA or gDNA that served as material.

Per the authors' pipeline: Cell counts per sample came from amplifying reference gene primers. TCRdb keeps only in-frame clones here, not all; method: immunoSEQ multiplex PCR. V, J and clone size are taken as reported in that table, and D and trimming were inferred from the DNA itself. The repertoire consists of around 140,000 clones, with around nine tenths occurring once and the leading ten covering about 1.5%. The TCR comes from a woman in her sixties with acute or convalescent COVID-19. The specimen sequenced was peripheral blood.

The chain's CDR3 is CASSLWGVATNEKLFF. The CDR3 DNA sequence: TGTGCCAGCAGCCTATGGGGGGTTGCGACTAATGAAAAACTGTTTTTT. The chain combines TRBV3-1 (or the pseudogene TRBV3-2) with TRBJ1-4, with D possibly matching TRBD1 (5 bases). The CDR3 has 16 residues. V gave up 4 bases and J gave up 2 bases, with 14 bases separating them. The germline CDR1 and CDR2 sequences are LGHDT and YNNKEL (reference sequence).